This T cell receptor (beta chain) was sequenced during a study of T-cell reconstitution after alpha-beta-depleted transplantation in children. For TCRbeta, the library was prepared with unique molecular identifiers. TCRdb itself ran the PCR reads through MiXCR, one entry per CDR3 protein. The sample yields over 150,000 distinct CDR3 sequences, about 15% seen once. This clonotype appeared a few times. Trimming at V came to 6 bases and at J to 5 bases, leaving 7 bases not matched to a gene. This CDR3 is 14 amino acids long. This chain links TRBV12-3 or TRBV12-4 with TRBJ1-5, with TRBD1 matching 7 bases. Sequencing used PBMCs from the stem cell graft donor, obtained from the stem cell graft. This TCR derives from a human donor who donated a stem cell graft to a child with acute lymphoblastic leukemia. As DNA, the CDR3 is TGTGCCAGCAGCCCTTCAGGGGGTTATCAGCCCCAGCATTTT. This translates into CASSPSGGYQPQHF.